The source of this T cell receptor (beta chain) is a study of post-analysis software for immune sequencing data. Study-level results: F measure clustering grouped samples strongly by preparation batch. Relative to controls, patients with multiple sclerosis showed significantly lower normalized Chao1 diversity. Included in a set of five TRBV segments more frequent in patients than controls were TRBV5-6, TRBV5-1 and TRBV20-1.

Unique-molecular-identifier-tagged TCR beta cDNA libraries were used. One entry per CDR3 protein results from TCRdb running MiXCR on the PCR reads. The sample consists of approximately 660,000 distinct CDR3 sequences, roughly three fifths of them appearing once. V lost 2 bases to trimming and J lost 4 bases, with 12 bases between them. CDR1 and CDR2 (germline): SEHNR, FQNEAQ (reference sequence). The CDR3 has 15 residues. As regards this clonotype: Its antigen is undetermined.

The rearrangement links TRBV7-9 to TRBJ2-1; D gene uncertain. The sample was blood. The origin of this receptor is a girl aged 2 to 9 with multiple sclerosis. The CDR3 DNA reads TGTGCCAGCAGCTTAAGTGCCATGAGGTACAATGAGCAGTTCTTC. It is translated as CASSLSAMRYNEQFF.